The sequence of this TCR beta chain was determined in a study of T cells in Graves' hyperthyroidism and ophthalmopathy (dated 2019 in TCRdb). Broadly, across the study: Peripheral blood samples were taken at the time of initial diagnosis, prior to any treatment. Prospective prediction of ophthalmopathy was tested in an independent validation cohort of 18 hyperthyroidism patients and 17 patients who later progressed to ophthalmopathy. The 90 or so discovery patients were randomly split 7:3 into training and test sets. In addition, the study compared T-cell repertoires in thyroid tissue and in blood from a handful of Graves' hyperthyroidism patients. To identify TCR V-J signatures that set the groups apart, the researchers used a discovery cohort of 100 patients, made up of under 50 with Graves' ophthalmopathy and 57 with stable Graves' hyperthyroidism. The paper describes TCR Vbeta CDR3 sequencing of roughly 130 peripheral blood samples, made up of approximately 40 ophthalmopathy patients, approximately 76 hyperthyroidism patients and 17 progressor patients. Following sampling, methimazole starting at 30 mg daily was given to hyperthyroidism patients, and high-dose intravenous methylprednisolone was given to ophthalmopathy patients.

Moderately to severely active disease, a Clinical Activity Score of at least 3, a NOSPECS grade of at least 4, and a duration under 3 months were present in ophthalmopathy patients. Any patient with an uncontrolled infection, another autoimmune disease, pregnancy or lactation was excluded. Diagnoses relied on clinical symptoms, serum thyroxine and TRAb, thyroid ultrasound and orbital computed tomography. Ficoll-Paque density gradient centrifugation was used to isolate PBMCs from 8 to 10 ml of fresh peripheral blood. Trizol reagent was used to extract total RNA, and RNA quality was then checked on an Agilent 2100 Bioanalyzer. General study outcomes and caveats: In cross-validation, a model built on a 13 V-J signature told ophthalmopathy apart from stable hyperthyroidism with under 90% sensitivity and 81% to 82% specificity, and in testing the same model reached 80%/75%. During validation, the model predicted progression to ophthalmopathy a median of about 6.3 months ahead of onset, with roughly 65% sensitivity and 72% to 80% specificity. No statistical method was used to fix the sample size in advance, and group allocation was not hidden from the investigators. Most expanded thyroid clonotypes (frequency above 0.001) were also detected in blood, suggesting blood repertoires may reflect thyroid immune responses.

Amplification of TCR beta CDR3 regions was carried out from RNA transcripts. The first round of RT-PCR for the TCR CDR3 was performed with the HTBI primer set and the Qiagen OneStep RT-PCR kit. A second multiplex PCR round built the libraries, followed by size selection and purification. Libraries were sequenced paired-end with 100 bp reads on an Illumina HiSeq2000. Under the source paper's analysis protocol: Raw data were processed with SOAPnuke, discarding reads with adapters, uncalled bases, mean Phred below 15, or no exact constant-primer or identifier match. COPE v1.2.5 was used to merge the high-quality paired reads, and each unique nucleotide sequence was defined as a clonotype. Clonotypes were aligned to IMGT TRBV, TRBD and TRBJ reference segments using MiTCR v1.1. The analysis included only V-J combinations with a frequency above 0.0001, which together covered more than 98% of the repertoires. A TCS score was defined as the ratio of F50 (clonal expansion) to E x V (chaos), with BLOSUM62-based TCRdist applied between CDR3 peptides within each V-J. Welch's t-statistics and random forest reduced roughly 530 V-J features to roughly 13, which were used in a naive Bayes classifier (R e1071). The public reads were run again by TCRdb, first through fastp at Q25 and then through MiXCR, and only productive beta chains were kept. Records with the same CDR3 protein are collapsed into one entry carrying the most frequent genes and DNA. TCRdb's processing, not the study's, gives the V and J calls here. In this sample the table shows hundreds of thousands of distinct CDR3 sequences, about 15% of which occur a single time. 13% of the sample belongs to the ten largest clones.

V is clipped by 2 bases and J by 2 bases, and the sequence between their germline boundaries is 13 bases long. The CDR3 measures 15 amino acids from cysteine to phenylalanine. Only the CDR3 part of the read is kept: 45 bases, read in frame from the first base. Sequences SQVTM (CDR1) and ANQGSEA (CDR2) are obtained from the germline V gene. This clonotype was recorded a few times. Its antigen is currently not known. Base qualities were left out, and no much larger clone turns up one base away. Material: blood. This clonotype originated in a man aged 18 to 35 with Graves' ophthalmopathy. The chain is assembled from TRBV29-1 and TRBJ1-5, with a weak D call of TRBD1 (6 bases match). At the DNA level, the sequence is TGCAGCGTTGAATTTGGGGGGGCTGGCAATCAGCCCCAGCATTTT. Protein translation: CSVEFGGAGNQPQHF. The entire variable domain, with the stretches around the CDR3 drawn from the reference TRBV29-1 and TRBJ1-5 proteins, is SAVISQKPSRDICQRGTSLTIQCQVDSQVTMMFWYRQQPGQSLTLIATANQGSEATYESGFVIDKFPISRPNLTFSTLTVSNMSPEDSSIYLCSVEFGGAGNQPQHFGDGTRLSIL.